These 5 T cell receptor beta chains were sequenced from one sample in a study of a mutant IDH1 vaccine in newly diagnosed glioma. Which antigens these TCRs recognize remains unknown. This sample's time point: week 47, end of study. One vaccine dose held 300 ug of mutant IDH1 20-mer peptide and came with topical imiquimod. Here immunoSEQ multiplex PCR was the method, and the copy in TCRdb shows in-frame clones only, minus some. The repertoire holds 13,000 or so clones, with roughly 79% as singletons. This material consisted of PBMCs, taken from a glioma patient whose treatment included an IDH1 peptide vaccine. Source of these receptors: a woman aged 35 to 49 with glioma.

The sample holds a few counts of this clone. The CDR3 loop reads CSVRQGAEYGYTF. Written as DNA, the CDR3 is TGCAGCGTCCGACAGGGGGCTGAGTATGGCTACACCTTC. The chain joins TRBV29-1 to TRBJ1-2; 10 nucleotides agree with TRBD1. V was pared by 6 bases and J by 5 bases, with 6 bases of the junction left unmatched. This CDR3 contains 13 residues. Germline lookup yields CDR1 SQVTM and CDR2 ANQGSEA.

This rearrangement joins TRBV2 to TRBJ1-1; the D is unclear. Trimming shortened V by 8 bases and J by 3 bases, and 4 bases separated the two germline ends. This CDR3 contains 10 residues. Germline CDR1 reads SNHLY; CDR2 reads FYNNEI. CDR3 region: CASWDTEAFF. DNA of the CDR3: TGTGCCAGCTGGGACACTGAAGCTTTCTTT.

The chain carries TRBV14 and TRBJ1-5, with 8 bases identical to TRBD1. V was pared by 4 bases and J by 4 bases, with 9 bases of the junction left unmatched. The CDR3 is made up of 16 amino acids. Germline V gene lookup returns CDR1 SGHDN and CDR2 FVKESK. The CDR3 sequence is CASSRRADRENQPQHF. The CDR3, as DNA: TGTGCCAGCAGCCGAAGGGCGGACAGGGAGAATCAGCCCCAGCATTTT.

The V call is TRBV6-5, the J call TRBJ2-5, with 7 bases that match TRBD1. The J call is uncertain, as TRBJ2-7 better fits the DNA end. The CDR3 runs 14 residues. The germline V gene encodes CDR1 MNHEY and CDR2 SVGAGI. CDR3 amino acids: CASSRQGVTYEQYF. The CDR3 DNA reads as TGTGCCAGCAGTCGTCAGGGGGTTACCTACGAGCAGTACTTC.

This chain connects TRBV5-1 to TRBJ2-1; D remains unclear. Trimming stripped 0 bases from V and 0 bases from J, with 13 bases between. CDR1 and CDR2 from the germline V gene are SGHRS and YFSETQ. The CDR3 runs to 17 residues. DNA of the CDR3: TGCGCCAGCAGCTTGGCCCTTCGGCAAAGCTCCTACAATGAGCAGTTCTTC. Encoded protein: CASSLALRQSSYNEQFF.